Following are 14 T cell receptor beta chains from one sample sequenced in a study of CD8+ T cells in alopecia areata. Following extraction, RNA underwent reverse transcription to cDNA, which served as the sequencing template. The protocol was immunoSEQ multiplex PCR, while the TCRdb copy is restricted to in-frame clones and leaves out a portion. The data hold about 300,000 clones, with 58% observed a single time. Treatment indicated: oral pan-JAK inhibitor, 5-10 mg twice daily. Sequencing was performed on CD4+ T cells sorted from blood, taken at week 24, from a patient treated with tofacitinib. Every receptor here comes from a human donor with alopecia areata.

The V gene is TRBV9, the J gene TRBJ1-1; 7 bases align to TRBD1. After removal of 2 bases from V and 12 bases from J, the junction contained 10 bases not matched to a gene. Germline loops: CDR1 SGDLS, CDR2 YYNGEE. The CDR3 runs 13 residues. CDR3 loop: CASSVGQESRTFF. The CDR3 DNA reads as TGTGCCAGCAGCGTTGGACAGGAAAGCAGAACTTTCTTT.

The rearrangement joins TRBV30 to TRBJ1-3; no firm D call. The CDR3 is 15 amino acids. The V and J ends lost 0 bases and 0 bases respectively, with 9 bases between them. Germline CDR1 and CDR2: GTSNPN and SVGIG (reference sequence). In nucleotides, the CDR3 is TGTGCCTGGAGTGTAGGAGTAATCTCTGGAAACACCATATATTTT. Translating it yields CAWSVGVISGNTIYF.

V is TRBV10-3 and J is TRBJ2-5; maybe TRBD1 (6 bases). Deletions cut 6 bases from V and 4 bases from J, with 12 bases between. Per the germline V gene, CDR1 is ENHRY and CDR2 is SYGVKD. The CDR3 runs 13 residues. The CDR3, as DNA: TGTGCCATCAGCCCCGTGGACAGAGAGACCCAGTACTTC. Its protein is CAISPVDRETQYF.

The J gene is TRBJ2-6, the V gene TRBV5-1; TRBD1 agrees at 7 bases. Germline V gene sequence: CDR1 SGHRS, CDR2 YFSETQ. The junction had 9 bases not matched to a gene; V was cut back by 0 bases and J by 0 bases. This CDR3 has 19 residues. The CDR3 is CASSLGLGTAISGANVLTF. CDR3 DNA sequence: TGCGCCAGCAGCTTGGGGCTTGGGACAGCTATCTCTGGGGCCAACGTCCTGACTTTC.

This clone was observed a single time. DNA for the CDR3: TGCGCCAGCAGCTTGGTCTTAACAGGGGTTGGAAACACCATATATTTT. It specifies CASSLVLTGVGNTIYF. The gene calls are TRBV5-1 and TRBJ1-3; 7 nucleotides line up with TRBD1. The V segment lost 0 bases and the J segment 3 bases; nucleotides outside the gene matches: 6. In germline, CDR1 is SGHRS, CDR2 YFSETQ. CDR3 length: 16 amino acids.

About this clone itself: It is likely a read error, because the conserved phenylalanine at the end of the CDR3 is missing. The limits of the CDR3 on the DNA are not certain, so only TCRdb's listed CDR3 is given. The chain joins TRBV30 to TRBJ1-2. Germline CDR1 GTSNPN, CDR2 SVGIG (reference sequence). The CDR3 is made up of 12 amino acids, end residues included. This CDR3 is CAGRGAGKPAVY.

This sequence joins TRBV27 and TRBJ1-2; 7 bases fit TRBD1. The length of the CDR3 is 15 residues. J gave up 0 bases and V 4 bases, and 5 bases lay outside the gene matches. Germline-derived CDR1 and CDR2 are MNHEY and SMNVEV (reference sequence). CDR3 nucleotide sequence: TGTGCCAGCAGTTCCGGGACAGCAACTAACTATGGCTACACCTTC. Its protein product is CASSSGTATNYGYTF.

The genes are TRBV9 and TRBJ2-1; 7 positions match TRBD1. Germline V gives CDR1 SGDLS, CDR2 YYNGEE. V dropped 5 bases and J dropped 2; count of bases not matched to a gene: 4. The CDR3 covers 14 residues. The CDR3 sequence: CASSAGTAYNEQFF. The CDR3 DNA follows: TGTGCCAGCAGTGCAGGGACAGCCTACAATGAGCAGTTCTTC.

CDR3 residues: CASRHRERADTQYF. The CDR3 DNA follows: TGTGCCAGCAGACACAGGGAACGGGCAGATACGCAGTATTTT. This sequence joins TRBV27 and TRBJ2-3; D possibly corresponds to TRBD1 (6 bases). Looked up from germline, CDR1 is MNHEY and CDR2 is SMNVEV (reference sequence). V was clipped by 6 bases and J by 4 bases, with 14 bases between them. CDR3 size: 14 residues.

The rearrangement joins TRBV30 to TRBJ2-1, with D hard to call. V was trimmed by 0 bases and J by 14 bases, leaving 11 bases between them. CDR1 and CDR2 (germline): GTSNPN, SVGIG (reference sequence). The CDR3 covers 11 residues. The CDR3: CAWSVRDKEFF. The CDR3 coding sequence is TGTGCCTGGAGTGTACGAGACAAGGAGTTCTTC.

This clone turned up a few times. The J gene is TRBJ1-2, the V gene TRBV10-3, with D unresolved. Trimming shortened V by 7 bases and J by 3 bases, and 9 bases separated the two germline ends. This CDR3 contains 12 residues. Germline V lookup: CDR1 ENHRY, CDR2 SYGVKD. DNA for the CDR3: TGTGCCATCATCGTACGGTACTATGGCTACACCTTC. Its protein is CAIIVRYYGYTF.

CDR3 nucleotide sequence: TGCGCCAGCAGCTTAACCCCATTGACAGGGGGCTACGAGCAGTACTTC. Protein product: CASSLTPLTGGYEQYF. The genes are TRBV5-1 and TRBJ2-7, with 9 bases lining up with TRBD1. Losses at the gene ends were 2 bases for V and 3 bases for J; bases not matched to a gene: 9. The CDR3 has 16 amino acids. CDR1 and CDR2 (germline): SGHRS, YFSETQ.

This clone came up a few times. V is TRBV29-1 and J is TRBJ2-7; a possible D gene is TRBD1 (6 bases). The germline V gene has CDR1 SQVTM and CDR2 ANQGSEA. Trimming left V 3 bases short and J 3 bases short, with 12 bases between. The CDR3 consists of 13 residues. CDR3 amino acids: CSVDSRGDYEQYF. CDR3 nucleotide sequence: TGCAGCGTTGATTCCAGGGGAGACTACGAGCAGTACTTC.

The V and J genes are TRBV7-9 and TRBJ1-2; 9 bases line up with TRBD1. This CDR3 spans 13 amino acids. CDR1 is SEHNR, CDR2 FQNEAQ, per germline (reference sequence). The V gene end was trimmed by 5 bases and the J gene end by 7 bases; junction bases not matched to a gene: 5. The CDR3 nucleotides read TGTGCCAGCAGCATCGGACAGGGGAGTGGCTACACCTTC. Its translation is CASSIGQGSGYTF.